Listed here is a single T cell receptor (beta chain). The antigen remains unidentified. V was cut by 6 bases and J by 0 bases, with 9 bases left in between. This CDR3 has 13 residues. The germline gives CDR1 MNHEY, CDR2 SVGEGT. The data originate from a study of blood T cells in healthy people across ages. Study conclusions and caveats: Naive and antigen-experienced cells were not separated, limiting conclusive comparison. It was not known whether donors were CMV positive (a possible confounder of expanded clonotype changes). Long-lived donors exceeded aged donors in naive CD4+ cells and diversity.

Together with a sample-barcoded 5' primer, a J-beta primer mix was included in a second PCR lasting roughly 6 to 12 cycles. Every sample gave at least 2.5 million paired-end reads containing CDR3. TCRdb re-derived calls from the 5' RACE reads in MiXCR, one entry per CDR3 protein. The table has roughly 1,700,000 distinct CDR3 sequences, roughly 30% seen once. The V call is TRBV6-2 or TRBV6-3, the J call TRBJ2-7; D is uncertain. The TCR originated in a woman aged 25 to 45 in good health. What was sequenced was blood. The CDR3 region is CASRDVDSYEQYF. Here the CDR3 DNA reads TGTGCCAGCAGAGACGTGGACTCCTACGAGCAGTACTTC.